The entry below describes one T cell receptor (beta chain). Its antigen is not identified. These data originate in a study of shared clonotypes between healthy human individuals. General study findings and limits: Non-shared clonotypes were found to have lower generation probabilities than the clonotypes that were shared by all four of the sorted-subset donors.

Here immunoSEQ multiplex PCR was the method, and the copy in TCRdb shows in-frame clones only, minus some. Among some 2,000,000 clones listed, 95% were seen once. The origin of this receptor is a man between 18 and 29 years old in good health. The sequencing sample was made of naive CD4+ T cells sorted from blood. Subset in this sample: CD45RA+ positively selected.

Here the CDR3 reads CASSPGSPANVLTF. As DNA, the CDR3 is TGTGCCAGCTCACCCGGCAGTCCGGCCAACGTCCTGACTTTC. The chain has TRBV18 and TRBJ2-6; the D is unclear. CDR1 is KGHSH, CDR2 LQKENI, per germline. The CDR3 loop spans 14 amino acids. With 3 bases removed from V and 6 bases from J, the gap between germline ends came to 9 bases.